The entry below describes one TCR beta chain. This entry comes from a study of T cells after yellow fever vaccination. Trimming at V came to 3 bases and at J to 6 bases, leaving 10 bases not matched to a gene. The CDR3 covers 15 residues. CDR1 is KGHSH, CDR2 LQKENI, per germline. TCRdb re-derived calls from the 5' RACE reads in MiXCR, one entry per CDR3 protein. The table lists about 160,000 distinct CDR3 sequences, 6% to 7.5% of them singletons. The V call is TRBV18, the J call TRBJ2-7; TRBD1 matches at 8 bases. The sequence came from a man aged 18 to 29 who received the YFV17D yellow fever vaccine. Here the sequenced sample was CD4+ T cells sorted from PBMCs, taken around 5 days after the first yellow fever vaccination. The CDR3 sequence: CASSPGTGALGEQYF. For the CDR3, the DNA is TGTGCCAGCTCACCGGGGACAGGAGCTCTGGGCGAGCAGTACTTC.